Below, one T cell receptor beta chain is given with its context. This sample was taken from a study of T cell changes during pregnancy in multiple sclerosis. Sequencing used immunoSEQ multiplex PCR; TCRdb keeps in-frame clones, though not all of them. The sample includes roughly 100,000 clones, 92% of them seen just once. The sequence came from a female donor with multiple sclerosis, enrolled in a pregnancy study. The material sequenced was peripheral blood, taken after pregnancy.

The CDR3 loop is CASSPLRGGQPQHF. DNA for the CDR3: TGTGCCAGCTCACCATTAAGGGGAGGCCAGCCCCAGCATTTT. The V call is TRBV18, the J call TRBJ1-5; D may be TRBD1 (5 bases). The germline V gene encodes CDR1 KGHSH and CDR2 LQKENI. The V end lost 2 bases, the J end lost 7 bases, and 12 bases lay between the germline ends. This CDR3 contains 14 residues.